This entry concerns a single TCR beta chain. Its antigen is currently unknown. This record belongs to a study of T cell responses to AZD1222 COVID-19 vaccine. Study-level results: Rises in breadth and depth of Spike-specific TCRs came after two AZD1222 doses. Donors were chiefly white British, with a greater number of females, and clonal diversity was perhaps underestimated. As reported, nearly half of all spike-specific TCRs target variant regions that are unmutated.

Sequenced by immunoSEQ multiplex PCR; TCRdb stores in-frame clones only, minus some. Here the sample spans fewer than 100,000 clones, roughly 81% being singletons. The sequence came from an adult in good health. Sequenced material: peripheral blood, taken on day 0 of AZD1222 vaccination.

The CDR3 is CASSPAATGRAEQYF. CDR3 DNA sequence: TGTGCCAGCAGCCCAGCCGCGACAGGGCGGGCGGAGCAGTACTTC. The chain combines TRBV28 with TRBJ2-7, with 7 bases that match TRBD1. Per the germline V gene, CDR1 is MDHEN and CDR2 is SYDVKM. The CDR3 is 15 amino acids. V dropped 6 bases and J dropped 7; count of bases not matched to a gene: 15.